The T cell receptor beta chain described here comes from a study of identical twins. Worth noting for this clonotype: The antigen is not known.

One entry per CDR3 protein, called by TCRdb with MiXCR from the 5' RACE reads. The profile shows about 890,000 distinct CDR3 sequences, about 12% of them singletons. Only healthy Caucasians were enrolled as donors. Whole-study findings and limits: The study found weaker excess twin sharing in beta out-of-frame sequences.

In addition, the sample was reused for a study of yellow fever vaccine responses in identical twins. That paper states: The T cell response to vaccination in identical twins was reportedly partly convergent and partly personalized.

The sequenced material came from PBMCs. The sequence derives from a woman under 30 in good health.

The CDR3 DNA reads TGCAGTGCTAGGGAGCCCGGACTTACCGGGGAGCTGTTTTTT. This translates into CSAREPGLTGELFF. J is TRBJ2-2 and V is TRBV20-1, with D possibly being TRBD2 (5 bases). Germline values: CDR1 DFQATT, CDR2 SNEGSKA (reference sequence). V lost 3 bases and J lost 5, with 13 bases in between. This CDR3 comprises 14 residues.